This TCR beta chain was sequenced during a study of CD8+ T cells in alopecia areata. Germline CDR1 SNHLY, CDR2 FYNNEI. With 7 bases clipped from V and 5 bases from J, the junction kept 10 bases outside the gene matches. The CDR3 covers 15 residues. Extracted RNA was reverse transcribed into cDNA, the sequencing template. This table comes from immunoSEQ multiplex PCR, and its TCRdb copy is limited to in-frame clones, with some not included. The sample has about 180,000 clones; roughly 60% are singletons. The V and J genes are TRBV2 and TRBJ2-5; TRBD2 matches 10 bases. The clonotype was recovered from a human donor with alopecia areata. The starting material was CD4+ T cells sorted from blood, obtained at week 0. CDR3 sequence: CASTPRLAGVETQYF. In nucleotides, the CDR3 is TGTGCCAGCACCCCAAGGCTAGCGGGGGTCGAGACCCAGTACTTC. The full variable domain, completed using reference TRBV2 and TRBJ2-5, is EPEVTQTPSHQVTQMGQEVILRCVPISNHLYFYWYRQILGQKVEFLVSFYNNEISEKSEIFDDQFSVERPDGSNFTLKIRSTKLEDSAMYFCASTPRLAGVETQYFGPGTRLLVL.